This TCR beta chain comes out of a study of immune heterogeneity within non-small cell lung tumors. It was with 32 V and 13 J primers that multiplex PCR amplified TCR beta CDR3. TCRdb reprocessed the multiplex PCR reads via MiXCR and lists one record per CDR3 protein. Among roughly 14,000 distinct CDR3 sequences listed, about 30% were seen once. The CDR3 covers 18 residues. After removal of 3 bases from V and 2 bases from J, the junction contained 11 bases not matched to a gene. Germline CDR1 is LNHDA and CDR2 is SQIVND (reference sequence). Bulk tumor genomic DNA, roughly 600 ng per sample, was used as template. Biopsies, several per primary tumor and spaced far apart, were collected during surgery. These patients got curative surgery after being newly diagnosed with untreated non-small cell lung cancer.

The sequence came from a man aged 35 to 55 with non-small cell lung cancer. The rearrangement links TRBV19 to TRBJ2-2, with TRBD2 matching 8 bases. Source material: lung tumor tissue. CDR3 sequence (DNA): TGTGCCAGTAGTATCAAAGGAACCGGGACTAGTAACACCGGGGAGCTGTTTTTT. As protein: CASSIKGTGTSNTGELFF.